The clone carrying this T cell receptor (beta chain) was detected ten times or more. CDR3 length: 13 amino acids. CDR1 is MNHEY, CDR2 SMNVEV, per germline (reference sequence). The V end was cut by 5 bases, the J end by 0 bases, with 7 bases between. Researchers took RNA transcripts and amplified the TCR beta CDR3 regions from them. Primed by the HTBI set, a first-round RT-PCR was run on the TCR CDR3. TCRdb used MiXCR to reprocess the multiplex PCR reads, holding one entry per CDR3 protein. The sample carries 300,000 to 450,000 distinct CDR3 sequences, about 12% recorded once. The sample comes from a study of T cells in Graves' hyperthyroidism and ophthalmopathy.

The TCR comes from a young woman with Graves' hyperthyroidism. The J gene is TRBJ1-1, the V gene TRBV27; D remains unclear. Sequencing was performed on blood. CDR3 sequence (DNA): TGTGCCAGCAGTACTGGGATGAACACTGAAGCTTTCTTT. This codes for CASSTGMNTEAFF.